This T cell receptor (beta chain) was identified during a study of blood T cells in healthy people across ages. This CDR3 region has 13 residues. A remark on this clonotype: The antigen remains unidentified.

Study-wide results and caveats: Long-lived donors carried more naive CD4+ cells and greater diversity than aged donors.

Through a sample-barcoded 5' primer and a J-beta primer mix, a second PCR was run for roughly 7 to 11 cycles. TCRdb independently ran MiXCR on the 5' RACE reads; one entry per CDR3 protein. The data contain around 2 million distinct CDR3 sequences, 39% of them singletons. Sequencing used blood. The source of this sequence is a human donor in good health. V gene TRBV12-3 or TRBV12-4 combines with J gene TRBJ2-4; no definite D call. The J call could be wrong; TRBJ2-7 is a better fit for the DNA end. The CDR3 bases are TGTGCCAGCAGTTTTGTTGTGGTAGGCGAGCAGTACTTC. This gives the protein CASSFVVVGEQYF.